These 30 T cell receptor beta chains were all obtained from the same sample, sequenced in a study of T cell responses to AZD1222 COVID-19 vaccine. Only in-frame clones appear in the TCRdb table, and some are missing; sequencing was by immunoSEQ multiplex PCR. Among 130,000 or so clones listed, 85% were seen once. This specimen was peripheral blood, taken 28 days after the second dose of the MenACWY control vaccine. These receptors came from an adult who received the MenACWY meningococcal vaccine as a control.

The V and J genes are TRBV24-1 and TRBJ2-1; 9 bases match TRBD2. Trimming removed 1 base from V and 6 bases from J; junction bases left unmatched: 9. The germline V gene encodes CDR1 KGHDR and CDR2 SFDVKD. This CDR3 has 17 amino acids. The CDR3 nucleotides are TGTGCCACCAGTGATTTTAGGGCGGGAGGGCCTTTCAATGAGCAGTTCTTC. Translated: CATSDFRAGGPFNEQFF.

This clone was seen just once. The J gene is TRBJ2-1, the V gene TRBV7-9, with 9 bases lining up with TRBD2. The CDR3 extends over 16 amino acids. V shed 7 bases and J 3 bases; nucleotides not matched to a gene: 10. The V gene's germline CDR1 is SEHNR and CDR2 FQNEAQ (reference sequence). CDR3 nucleotide sequence: TGTGCCAGCATCGAGGATAGCGGGAGTCTCTACAATGAGCAGTTCTTC. The encoded protein is CASIEDSGSLYNEQFF.

The genes are TRBV5-4 and TRBJ2-3; 7 bases align to TRBD2. CDR3 length: 14 residues. V dropped 5 bases and J dropped 5; count of bases not matched to a gene: 8. Per germline, CDR1 SGHNT and CDR2 YYREEE (reference sequence). CDR3 in amino acids: CASRTSIQEDTQYF. The CDR3 DNA sequence: TGTGCCAGCAGGACTAGCATTCAGGAAGATACGCAGTATTTT.

The chain couples TRBV2 to TRBJ2-7; either TRBD1 or TRBD2 may fit D (5 bases each). V lost 5 bases and J lost 8, with 10 bases in between. CDR3 length equals 11 residues. Looked up from germline, CDR1 is SNHLY and CDR2 is FYNNEI. CDR3 loop: CASSPRGQQYF. CDR3 DNA sequence: TGTGCCAGCAGTCCTAGGGGACAGCAGTACTTC.

The rearrangement joins TRBV19 to TRBJ1-1; possible D gene TRBD1, 5 bases. V lost 3 bases, J lost 1 base, and 9 bases lay in between. The CDR3 spans 14 residues. Germline CDR1 reads LNHDA; CDR2 reads SQIVND (reference sequence). DNA for the CDR3: TGTGCCAGTAGTATGGGACGGTCGAACACTGAAGCTTTCTTT. It encodes CASSMGRSNTEAFF.

The V gene is TRBV5-1, the J gene TRBJ1-1; no clear D. The CDR3 is 12 residues long. Germline-derived CDR1 and CDR2 are SGHRS and YFSETQ. V was clipped by 4 bases and J by 8 bases, with 12 bases between them. The CDR3 DNA reads as TGCGCCAGCAGCCCGGGCCGGGGAGAAGCTTTCTTT. It yields the protein CASSPGRGEAFF. Drawing the rest from reference TRBV5-1 and TRBJ1-1, the complete variable domain is KAGVTQTPRYLIKTRGQQVTLSCSPISGHRSVSWYQQTPGQGLQFLFEYFSETQRNKGNFPGRFSGRQFSNSRSEMNVSTLELGDSALYLCASSPGRGEAFFGQGTRLTVV.

This clone was found a few times. The genes are TRBV5-4 and TRBJ2-7, with TRBD2 matching over 13 bases. Germline CDR1 SGHNT, CDR2 YYREEE (reference sequence). The CDR3 runs 15 residues. Trimming at V came to 5 bases and at J to 6 bases, leaving 8 bases not matched to a gene. The CDR3, as DNA: TGTGCCAGCAGAATGAGGACTAGCGGGAGCAGCGAGCAGTACTTC. Translation: CASRMRTSGSSEQYF.

The chain carries TRBV30 and TRBJ2-7; tentatively, D is TRBD1 (5 bases). The CDR3 covers 13 residues. V shed 0 bases and J shed 6 bases, with 12 bases lying between them. CDR1 is GTSNPN and CDR2 is SVGIG in the germline V gene (reference sequence). CDR3 sequence: CAWSVHGASEQYF. In nucleotides, the CDR3 is TGTGCCTGGAGTGTACATGGGGCTTCCGAGCAGTACTTC.

This chain connects TRBV7-9 to TRBJ2-2, with D possibly TRBD1 on 6 matching bases. This CDR3 has 14 amino acids. Per germline, CDR1 SEHNR and CDR2 FQNEAQ (reference sequence). The V end was cut by 7 bases, the J end by 0 bases, with 9 bases between. Written as DNA, the CDR3 is TGTGCCAGCACAGGGACATCGAACACCGGGGAGCTGTTTTTT. Translating it yields CASTGTSNTGELFF.

In nucleotides, the CDR3 is TGTGCCAGTAGTGTGGCCCTTCCCTACAATGAGCAGTTCTTC. This translates into CASSVALPYNEQFF. The V gene is TRBV19, the J gene TRBJ2-1; D call uncertain. The CDR3 is 14 residues long. Trimming removed 5 bases at V and 2 bases at J, with 10 bases between. Germline CDR1 and CDR2: LNHDA and SQIVND (reference sequence).

V and J are TRBV6-1 and TRBJ2-2; D unclear. CDR3 size: 15 residues. Trimming removed 1 base from V and 0 bases from J, with 6 bases in between. Germline assignment: CDR1 MNHNS and CDR2 SASEGT. CDR3 in amino acids: CASSEVKSNTGELFF. CDR3 bases: TGTGCCAGCAGTGAAGTAAAGTCGAACACCGGGGAGCTGTTTTTT.

V and J are TRBV6-2 or TRBV6-3 and TRBJ1-1; D gene ambiguous. The germline V gene encodes CDR1 MNHEY and CDR2 SVGEGT. There are 14 residues in the CDR3. V was cut by 2 bases and J by 2 bases, with 9 bases left in between. In nucleotides, the CDR3 is TGTGCCAGCAGTTACATCGGCAGCAACACTGAAGCTTTCTTT. It yields the protein CASSYIGSNTEAFF.

The chain is built from TRBV19 and TRBJ2-5; 10 bases are shared with TRBD2. There are 14 residues in the CDR3. After removal of 6 bases from V and 5 bases from J, the junction contained 6 bases not matched to a gene. CDR1 and CDR2 from the germline V gene are LNHDA and SQIVND (reference sequence). The CDR3 DNA reads as TGTGCCAGTAGGAGCGGGAGGGCCGGTGAGACCCAGTACTTC. This encodes CASRSGRAGETQYF.

V gene TRBV27 combines with J gene TRBJ2-3; D is possibly TRBD2 (7 bases). With 2 bases removed from V and 12 bases from J, the gap between germline ends came to 21 bases. The CDR3 is made up of 15 amino acids. Germline lookup yields CDR1 MNHEY and CDR2 SMNVEV (reference sequence). CDR3 sequence: CASSLSVSGGPAQYF. CDR3 DNA sequence: TGTGCCAGCAGTTTAAGCGTGTCGGGGGGCCCGGCTCAGTATTTT.

The chain couples TRBV4-1 to TRBJ1-4, with unresolved D. CDR1 is MGHRA and CDR2 is YSYEKL in the germline V gene. The CDR3 runs 19 residues. V was shortened by 4 bases and J by 0 bases, with 21 bases between the two germline ends. The CDR3 spells CASSRFWGEPLATNEKLFF. The CDR3 DNA reads as TGCGCCAGCAGCCGCTTCTGGGGAGAGCCTCTCGCAACTAATGAAAAACTGTTTTTT.

The chain links TRBV29-1 to TRBJ1-6, with 10 bases fitting TRBD1. Germline V lookup: CDR1 SQVTM, CDR2 ANQGSEA. The CDR3 loop spans 17 amino acids. J lost 7 bases, V lost 4 bases, and 13 bases had no gene match. The CDR3 nucleotides are TGCAGCGTTGCGCCGCAAATTCCGGGACAGGGGAATTCACCCCTCCACTTT. This encodes CSVAPQIPGQGNSPLHF.

There are a few counts of this clone. This chain links TRBV5-1 with TRBJ1-2; D unresolved. There are 12 residues in the CDR3. Germline values: CDR1 SGHRS, CDR2 YFSETQ. V gave up 4 bases and J gave up 7 bases, with 11 bases separating them. The CDR3 protein is CASSPARAGYTF. CDR3 bases: TGCGCCAGCAGCCCCGCAAGGGCTGGCTACACCTTC.

The chain couples TRBV19 to TRBJ1-1; maybe TRBD1 (5 bases). The CDR3 has 14 residues. Germline V gene lookup returns CDR1 LNHDA and CDR2 SQIVND (reference sequence). V lost 6 bases and J 5 bases, leaving 16 bases between the germline ends. This CDR3 is CASRRDPGSTEAFF. The CDR3 DNA sequence: TGTGCCAGTAGAAGGGACCCAGGAAGTACTGAAGCTTTCTTT. The whole variable domain, remainder taken from reference TRBV19 and TRBJ1-1, is DGGITQSPKYLFRKEGQNVTLSCEQNLNHDAMYWYRQDPGQGLRLIYYSQIVNDFQKGDIAEGYSVSREKKESFPLTVTSAQKNPTAFYLCASRRDPGSTEAFFGQGTRLTVV.

The CDR3 coding sequence is TGTGCCAGCAGTGAGTCCCTCGAGCAGTACTTC. It yields the protein CASSESLEQYF. The V gene is TRBV6-1, the J gene TRBJ2-7; D is uncertain. Germline V gives CDR1 MNHNS, CDR2 SASEGT. The length of the CDR3 is 11 residues. With 3 bases removed from V and 6 bases from J, the gap between germline ends came to 6 bases.

The chain couples TRBV18 to TRBJ1-1; D remains unclear. The germline gives CDR1 KGHSH, CDR2 LQKENI. The CDR3 extends over 15 amino acids. V lost 3 bases and J lost 1, with 12 bases in between. DNA of the CDR3: TGTGCCAGCTCACCCCGGGTAGAAAGGAACACTGAAGCTTTCTTT. Residues: CASSPRVERNTEAFF.

The chain links TRBV28 to TRBJ2-2; TRBD1 aligns across 7 bases. Germline CDR1 is MDHEN and CDR2 is SYDVKM. The CDR3 spans 14 residues. Unmatched junction bases numbered 6, after V lost 5 bases and J lost 6 bases. The CDR3 nucleotides read TGTGCCAGCAGTAGACAGGGTCAGGCCGGGGAGCTGTTTTTT. Its protein is CASSRQGQAGELFF.

The chain has TRBV5-6 and TRBJ1-4, with TRBD1 identical over 11 bases. Unmatched junction bases numbered 8, after V lost 4 bases and J lost 0 bases. This CDR3 comprises 18 residues. From germline, CDR1 is SGHDT and CDR2 YYEEEE. The chain's CDR3 is CASSGPDRGRTTNEKLFF. CDR3 nucleotides: TGTGCCAGCAGCGGACCGGACAGGGGGCGGACAACTAATGAAAAACTGTTTTTT.

This chain joins TRBV27 and TRBJ1-5; the D is unclear. CDR1 is MNHEY, CDR2 SMNVEV, per germline (reference sequence). Trimming removed 0 bases at V and 4 bases at J, with 4 bases between. CDR3 length: 13 residues. The CDR3 DNA reads as TGTGCCAGCAGTTTATCCCTGAATCAGCCCCAGCATTTT. Translated, it gives CASSLSLNQPQHF.

This chain uses TRBV18 with TRBJ2-4; 10 nucleotides line up with TRBD1. Germline V gene sequence: CDR1 KGHSH, CDR2 LQKENI. J gave up 7 bases and V 2 bases, and 8 bases lay outside the gene matches. The CDR3 consists of 16 residues. The CDR3 bases are TGTGCCAGCTCACCAGGGGACAGGGGCCTAGGGAACATTCAGTACTTC. This sequence encodes CASSPGDRGLGNIQYF.

The V call is TRBV3-1 (or the pseudogene TRBV3-2), the J call TRBJ2-6, with a tentative D call TRBD1 (6 bases). Germline V CDR1 and CDR2: LGHDT, YNNKEL (reference sequence). Trimming removed 1 base from V and 3 bases from J, with 10 bases in between. The CDR3 runs 16 residues. The CDR3 bases are TGTGCCAGCAGCCAAGTTCACAGGGTTGGGGCCAACGTCCTGACTTTC. Translated: CASSQVHRVGANVLTF.

This chain joins TRBV29-1 and TRBJ2-3; D ambiguous. The CDR3 has 12 amino acids. Germline V gene data show CDR1 as SQVTM and CDR2 as ANQGSEA. Between the trimmed V and J ends, which lost 2 bases and 0 bases, there was a span of 3 bases. This CDR3 reads CSVESSTDTQYF. The CDR3 region has the DNA TGCAGCGTTGAATCCAGCACAGATACGCAGTATTTT.

This chain joins TRBV7-2 and TRBJ1-6; 7 bases align to TRBD1. Per germline, CDR1 SGHTA and CDR2 FQGNSA. V lost 5 bases to trimming and J lost 6 bases; unmatched junction nucleotides: 13. The CDR3 sequence is 17 residues long. The CDR3 DNA follows: TGTGCCAGCAGCCCCAGGGGGGCAATTGCACCTAATTCACCCCTCCACTTT. Translating gives CASSPRGAIAPNSPLHF.

The genes are TRBV7-2 and TRBJ2-5; TRBD2 agrees at 12 bases. From germline, CDR1 is SGHTA and CDR2 FQGNSA. V lost 6 bases and J lost 4; bases outside the gene matches: 15. The CDR3 is 18 amino acids. The CDR3 nucleotides are TGTGCCAGCAGTCCCACAGTTCAGACTAGCGGGAGAGGAGAGACCCAGTACTTC. Residues: CASSPTVQTSGRGETQYF.

The chain carries TRBV24-1 and TRBJ1-5; D ambiguous. Germline values: CDR1 KGHDR, CDR2 SFDVKD. This CDR3 spans 15 amino acids. Trimming took 4 bases from V and 2 from J, leaving 11 bases between them. The CDR3 sequence is CATSDPSGGNQPQHF. The CDR3 DNA follows: TGTGCCACCAGTGACCCCTCCGGGGGCAATCAGCCCCAGCATTTT.

This chain uses TRBV27 with TRBJ2-6; D could derive from TRBD1 or TRBD2 (5 bases each). Looked up from germline, CDR1 is MNHEY and CDR2 is SMNVEV (reference sequence). Between the trimmed V and J ends, which lost 6 bases and 0 bases, there was a span of 15 bases. The CDR3 runs to 17 residues. The CDR3 reads CASSPMGRGSGANVLTF. The CDR3 coding sequence is TGTGCCAGCAGCCCCATGGGACGGGGCTCTGGGGCCAACGTCCTGACTTTC.